These 24 T cell receptor beta chains were sequenced from one sample in a study of CD8 T cells in ankylosing spondylitis. Whole-study results and caveats: The study identified a TCR beta motif of several highly homologous variants that appeared characteristic of ankylosing spondylitis blood.

TCRdb reanalysed the 5' RACE reads using MiXCR and keeps one entry per CDR3 protein. The sample gives under 450,000 distinct CDR3 sequences, 17% of which show up once; 1% is in the top ten. These receptors' antigens are unknown. Sequencing was performed on blood, either unsorted or a sorted T cell fraction (not recorded which). The receptor source for this set is a male donor with ankylosing spondylitis.

The chain uses TRBV3-1 and TRBJ1-1, with D maybe TRBD1 (5 bases). V dropped 0 bases and J dropped 1 base, with 9 bases sitting between them. The CDR3 runs 15 residues. Germline CDR1 LGHDT, CDR2 YNNKEL (reference sequence). CDR3 DNA: TGTGCCAGCAGCCAAGAGGGGGGTGGGAACACTGAAGCTTTCTTT. Its protein is CASSQEGGGNTEAFF.

In its sample, this clonotype was seen many times. The chain uses TRBV5-1 and TRBJ2-7; 8 bases map to TRBD1. CDR1 is SGHRS and CDR2 is YFSETQ in the germline V gene. J gave up 4 bases and V 2 bases, and 5 bases lay outside the gene matches. The CDR3 runs 14 residues. The CDR3 spells CASSFGQGGYEQYF. The CDR3 bases are TGCGCCAGCAGCTTCGGACAGGGAGGATACGAGCAGTACTTC.

This clonotype was seen more than once but under ten times. V is TRBV28 and J is TRBJ2-6; no definite D call. CDR1 is MDHEN and CDR2 is SYDVKM in the germline V gene. The CDR3 consists of 16 residues. Trimming took off 8 bases at V and 0 bases at J, with 14 bases between the two ends. The DNA for the CDR3 is TGTGCCAGCTTCCCCGGGTTAACCTCTGGGGCCAACGTCCTGACTTTC. It specifies CASFPGLTSGANVLTF.

This clonotype turned up a few times. The chain recombines TRBV6-5 with TRBJ2-3, with D unresolved. This CDR3 comprises 14 residues. Per the germline V gene, CDR1 is MNHEY and CDR2 is SVGAGI. V gave up 0 bases and J gave up 2 bases, with 6 bases separating them. The CDR3 protein is CASSYSTPTDTQYF. Here the CDR3 DNA reads TGTGCCAGCAGTTACTCGACTCCCACAGATACGCAGTATTTT.

This clonotype occurred a few times. The V gene is TRBV5-1, the J gene TRBJ1-1, with TRBD1 identical over 7 bases. Trimming at V came to 4 bases and at J to 3 bases, leaving 6 bases not matched to a gene. The CDR3 loop spans 14 amino acids. Germline loops: CDR1 SGHRS, CDR2 YFSETQ. Here the CDR3 DNA reads TGCGCCAGCAGCAGTAGACAGGGATACACTGAAGCTTTCTTT. It yields the protein CASSSRQGYTEAFF.

In this sample, this clonotype turned up a few times. The chain employs TRBV12-3 or TRBV12-4 and TRBJ2-2; unclear D gene. Trimming took off 5 bases at V and 2 bases at J, with 9 bases between the two ends. CDR3 length: 14 residues. The CDR3 loop reads CASSPDENTGELFF. The CDR3 DNA follows: TGTGCCAGCAGTCCGGACGAAAACACCGGGGAGCTGTTTTTT.

The rearrangement links TRBV13 to TRBJ1-1; the D is unclear. Between the trimmed V and J ends, which lost 5 bases and 1 base, there was a span of 8 bases. Germline lookup yields CDR1 PRHDT and CDR2 FYEKMQ (reference sequence). This CDR3 is 13 amino acids long. The CDR3 nucleotides are TGTGCCAGCAGCACCGGACGGAACACTGAAGCTTTCTTT. Translating gives CASSTGRNTEAFF.

This clonotype was found a few times. V gene TRBV18 combines with J gene TRBJ1-1; D gene ambiguous. The V gene lost 3 bases and the J gene lost 1 base, with 12 bases spanning the gap. Looked up from germline, CDR1 is KGHSH and CDR2 is LQKENI. The CDR3 is made up of 15 amino acids. The CDR3 loop reads CASSPPDGKNTEAFF. In DNA form, the CDR3 reads TGTGCCAGCTCACCCCCGGACGGAAAGAACACTGAAGCTTTCTTT.

The chain links TRBV12-3 or TRBV12-4 to TRBJ1-1; 7 bases fit TRBD1. The CDR3 is 16 residues long. With 2 bases clipped from V and 6 bases from J, the junction kept 12 bases outside the gene matches. The CDR3 is CASSLRAGTVRPEAFF. DNA of the CDR3: TGTGCCAGCAGTTTAAGGGCGGGGACAGTCCGACCTGAAGCTTTCTTT.

There are a few counts of this clonotype. This chain joins TRBV5-1 and TRBJ1-2, with D possibly matching TRBD1 (6 bases). Looked up from germline, CDR1 is SGHRS and CDR2 is YFSETQ. The CDR3 consists of 14 residues. V was shortened by 2 bases and J by 6 bases, with 14 bases between the two germline ends. The CDR3: CASSLFGQKDGYTF. The DNA for the CDR3 is TGCGCCAGCAGCTTATTCGGACAGAAGGATGGCTACACCTTC.

The V call is TRBV6-5, the J call TRBJ2-7; 13 bases line up with TRBD2. The ends lost 2 bases at V and 5 bases at J; junction bases unmatched: 9. Per germline, CDR1 MNHEY and CDR2 SVGAGI. CDR3 length: 17 residues. CDR3 sequence (DNA): TGTGCCAGCAGTTACCGTGCAAGGACTAGCGGGAGCCACGAGCAGTACTTC. This sequence encodes CASSYRARTSGSHEQYF.

The table lists this clonotype with a few counts. This chain links TRBV29-1 with TRBJ2-5, with no clear D. Germline loops: CDR1 SQVTM, CDR2 ANQGSEA. There are 11 residues in the CDR3. Trimming shortened V by 7 bases and J by 4 bases, and 10 bases separated the two germline ends. The CDR3 spells CSAVPRETQYF. The CDR3, as DNA: TGCAGCGCTGTCCCCCGAGAGACCCAGTACTTC.

The chain employs TRBV7-9 and TRBJ2-5; weak D call: TRBD2 (6 bases). The CDR3 length is 14 residues. The germline gives CDR1 SEHNR, CDR2 FQNEAQ (reference sequence). V lost 0 bases to trimming and J lost 4 bases, with 9 bases between them. For the CDR3, the DNA is TGTGCCAGCAGCTTAGCGCTGGGGGGAGAGACCCAGTACTTC. Amino acids: CASSLALGGETQYF.

This clonotype was picked up many times. The chain uses TRBV28 and TRBJ2-4; the D is unclear. CDR3 length: 15 residues. Germline V gene lookup returns CDR1 MDHEN and CDR2 SYDVKM. Trimming took off 8 bases at V and 0 bases at J, with 14 bases between the two ends. The CDR3 here is CASSPSELAKNIQYF. The CDR3 DNA sequence: TGTGCCAGCTCCCCGAGCGAATTAGCCAAAAACATTCAGTACTTC.

This clonotype was counted a few times. The chain joins TRBV24-1 to TRBJ2-5; 9 nucleotides line up with TRBD1. Unmatched junction bases numbered 9, after V lost 3 bases and J lost 5 bases. The CDR3 is 16 amino acids. Germline CDR1 KGHDR, CDR2 SFDVKD. CDR3 sequence (DNA): TGTGCCACCAGTGATCCTACGACAGGGGGGTCGGAGACCCAGTACTTC. This encodes CATSDPTTGGSETQYF.

The CDR3 here is CASSLGGRARSRRNEQFF. CDR3 bases: TGTGCCAGCAGCTTAGGCGGGAGGGCCCGAAGTCGGAGGAATGAGCAGTTCTTC. V usage is TRBV11-2 and J usage is TRBJ2-1; 9 bases are shared with TRBD2. This CDR3 spans 18 amino acids. V trimming: 1 base; J trimming: 7 bases; junction bases outside the gene matches: 14. Germline loops: CDR1 SGHAT, CDR2 FQNNGV.

The gene calls are TRBV19 and TRBJ2-7; a weak D match, TRBD2 (5 bases). The CDR3 contains 17 residues. In germline, CDR1 is LNHDA, CDR2 SQIVND (reference sequence). The germline V and J ends were trimmed by 6 bases and 4 bases, with 25 bases remaining between them. For the CDR3, the DNA is TGTGCCAGTAGCATAAAAATGTCTTGGAGGCAGCAATACGAGCAGTACTTC. It is translated as CASSIKMSWRQQYEQYF.

The chain couples TRBV4-1 to TRBJ1-5; D might be TRBD1 (6 bases). The CDR3 runs to 16 residues. CDR1 is MGHRA and CDR2 is YSYEKL in the germline V gene. V gave up 4 bases and J gave up 0 bases, with 13 bases separating them. CDR3 sequence: CASSRHRQDSNQPQHF. For the CDR3, the DNA is TGCGCCAGCAGCCGCCACCGACAGGATAGCAATCAGCCCCAGCATTTT.

The rearrangement links TRBV28 to TRBJ2-1, with unresolved D. This CDR3 comprises 13 residues. V was pared by 6 bases and J by 6 bases, with 12 bases between. Germline CDR1 and CDR2: MDHEN and SYDVKM. CDR3 loop: CASRTGISNEQFF. As DNA, the CDR3 is TGTGCCAGCAGGACCGGAATTTCCAATGAGCAGTTCTTC.

This clonotype was seen a few times. The chain couples TRBV12-3 or TRBV12-4 to TRBJ2-2; either TRBD1 or TRBD2 may fit D (6 bases each). V lost 8 bases to trimming and J lost 3 bases, with 13 bases between them. The CDR3 totals 14 residues. CDR3 region: CASLPGADTGELFF. The DNA of the CDR3 is TGTGCCAGCCTCCCGGGGGCGGACACCGGGGAGCTGTTTTTT.

The DNA for the CDR3 is TGTGCCAGCAGGCGCGGGGGGGCCCTTCCCGAGCAGTACTTC. As protein: CASRRGGALPEQYF. The rearrangement links TRBV12-3 or TRBV12-4 to TRBJ2-7; TRBD2 matches 9 bases. This CDR3 is built from 14 residues. The trim removed 6 bases at V and 6 bases at J, leaving 9 bases unmatched.

In this sample, this clonotype turned up a few times. The V and J genes are TRBV20-1 and TRBJ2-3; tentatively, D is TRBD1 or TRBD2 (5 bases each). Germline V CDR1 and CDR2: DFQATT, SNEGSKA (reference sequence). The CDR3 length is 14 residues. The V end was cut by 6 bases, the J end by 3 bases, with 16 bases between. DNA for the CDR3: TGCAGTGCCCCCGGGACCTACGCGACAGATACGCAGTATTTT. It yields the protein CSAPGTYATDTQYF.

A few counts support this clonotype. The chain employs TRBV6-1 and TRBJ2-7; D might be TRBD1 or TRBD2, each matching 6 bases. Between the trimmed V and J ends, which lost 6 bases and 3 bases, there was a span of 18 bases. Germline CDR1 and CDR2: MNHNS and SASEGT. The CDR3 consists of 15 residues. CDR3: CASRAKAGHNYEQYF. For the CDR3, the DNA is TGTGCCAGCAGGGCCAAGGCGGGACACAACTACGAGCAGTACTTC.

This clonotype has only a few counts. The chain combines TRBV20-1 with TRBJ2-1, with 10 positions matching TRBD2. With V trimmed by 4 bases and J by 9 bases, 9 bases remained unmatched. This CDR3 region has 14 residues. CDR1 DFQATT and CDR2 SNEGSKA come from the germline V gene (reference sequence). CDR3 nucleotide sequence: TGCAGTGCTACGCACCCGGCTAGCGGGAGTGAGCAGTTCTTC. It is translated as CSATHPASGSEQFF.